This paragraph reports one T cell receptor beta chain. The sample originates from a study of somatic mutations in cytotoxic T cells in rheumatoid arthritis. Study-wide context: Certain V beta antibody-stained T-cell populations, V beta1+ cells sequenced for TCRB among them, were flow-sorted to nearly 100% purity.

CDR1 KGHSH and CDR2 LQKENI come from the germline V gene. There are 15 residues in the CDR3. Trimming shortened V by 3 bases and J by 8 bases, and 20 bases separated the two germline ends. Some clones are missing from TCRdb's copy, which holds only in-frame ones; the method was immunoSEQ multiplex PCR. Counted here are roughly 8,200 clones, about 77% occurring once; the ten biggest clones make up roughly two fifths. Specimen: CD8+ T cells sorted from blood. The V gene is TRBV18, the J gene TRBJ2-7, with D perhaps TRBD1 (5 bases). This receptor was identified in an adult with rheumatoid arthritis. CDR3 in amino acids: CASSPNSDTLLKQYF. The DNA for the CDR3 is TGTGCCAGCTCACCCAACTCGGACACCTTACTGAAGCAGTACTTC.